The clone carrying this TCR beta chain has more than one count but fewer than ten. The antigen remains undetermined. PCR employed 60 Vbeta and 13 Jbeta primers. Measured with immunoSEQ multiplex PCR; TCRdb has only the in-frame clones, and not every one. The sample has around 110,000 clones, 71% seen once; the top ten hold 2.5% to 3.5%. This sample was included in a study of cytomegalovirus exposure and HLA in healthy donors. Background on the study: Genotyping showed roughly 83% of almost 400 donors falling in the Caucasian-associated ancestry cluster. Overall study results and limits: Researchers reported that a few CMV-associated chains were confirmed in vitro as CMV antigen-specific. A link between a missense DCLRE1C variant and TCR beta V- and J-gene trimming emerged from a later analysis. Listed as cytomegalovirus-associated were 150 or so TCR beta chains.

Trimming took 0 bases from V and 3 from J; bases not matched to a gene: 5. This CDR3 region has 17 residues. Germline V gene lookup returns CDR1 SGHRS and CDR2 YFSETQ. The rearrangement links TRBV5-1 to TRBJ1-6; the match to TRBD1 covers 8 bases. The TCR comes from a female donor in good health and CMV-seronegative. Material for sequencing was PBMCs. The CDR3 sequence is CASSLEVQGVYNSPLHF. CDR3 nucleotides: TGCGCCAGCAGCTTGGAGGTACAGGGGGTCTATAATTCACCCCTCCACTTT.